This TCR beta chain was identified during a study of tumor-infiltrating lymphocytes in primary liver carcinoma. Study overall: Tumor stage was T1-T3 N0M0, and tumor size was 4.2 to 10 cm across. Samples yielded about 3.5 to 7.5 million productive TCRbeta reads, similar across tissue types. Study results and caveats: For tumor-adjacent and tumor-blood pairs, overlap was less than that seen for tumor region pairs. Top-250-clone fractions were significantly higher in tumors than in blood (p = 0.039).

Reverse transcription of around 0.45 ug total RNA with a constant-region primer produced TCR beta cDNA. The TCR beta library was amplified through three nested multiplex PCR rounds in a modified ARM-PCR procedure. TRBV1-TRBV30 forward primers paired with a C-beta reverse primer were used in the first two PCR rounds, which ran about 11 cycles each. TCRdb fed the multiplex PCR reads into MiXCR, producing one record per CDR3 protein. The sample has approximately 330,000 distinct CDR3 sequences, about 61% seen once. With regard to this clonotype: Its antigen is unknown. The junction shows a germline mismatch at one end, possibly a read error.

Germline DNA was also extracted, and blood RNA derived from unsorted whole blood. The CDR3 length is 14 residues. The material sequenced was peripheral blood. This sequence joins TRBV12-3 or TRBV12-4 and TRBJ1-5; D possibly corresponds to TRBD1 (6 bases). The source of this sequence is a man aged 40-50 years with primary liver carcinoma and hepatitis B virus infection. The CDR3 protein is CASSLDSSNHPQHF. The CDR3 bases are TGTGCCAGCAGTTTGGACAGCTCGAATCATCCCCAGCATTTT.